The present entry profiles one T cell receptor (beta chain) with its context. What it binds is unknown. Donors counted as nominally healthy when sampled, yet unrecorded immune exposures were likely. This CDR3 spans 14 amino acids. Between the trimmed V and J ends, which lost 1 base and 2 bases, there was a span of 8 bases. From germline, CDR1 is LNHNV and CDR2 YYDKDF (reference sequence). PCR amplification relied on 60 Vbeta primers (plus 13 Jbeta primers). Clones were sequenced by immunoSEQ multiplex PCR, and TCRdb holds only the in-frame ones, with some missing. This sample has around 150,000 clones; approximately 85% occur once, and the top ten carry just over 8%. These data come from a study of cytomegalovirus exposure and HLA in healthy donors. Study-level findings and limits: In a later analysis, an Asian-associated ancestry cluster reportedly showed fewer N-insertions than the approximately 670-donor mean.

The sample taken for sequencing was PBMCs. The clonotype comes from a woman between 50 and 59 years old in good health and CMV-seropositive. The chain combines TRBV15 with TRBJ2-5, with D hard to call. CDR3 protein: CATSRGNSQETQYF. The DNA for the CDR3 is TGTGCCACCAGCAGAGGGAACAGTCAAGAGACCCAGTACTTC.